This T cell receptor beta chain was captured in a study of T cell repertoires in cytomegalovirus infection. Study details: Through public TCR beta signatures, both CMV infection and matching HLA type were indicated. Overall study findings and caveats: Accumulated public TCR beta family frequency recognized individuals carrying CMV together with the relevant HLA. CMV-specific TCR beta clonotypes restricted by HLA-C dominated the ex vivo response.

Each CDR3 protein is one row after TCRdb ran MiXCR on the reads. The sample lists about 89,000 distinct CDR3 sequences; approximately 30% were seen once. In regard to this clonotype: The target antigen is unknown.

The receptor was isolated from a human donor in good health (CMV status not recorded). Some clones in this sample may be carry-over from other donors' samples. This sample comprised CD8+ T cells from cultured PBMCs, obtained from culture after CMV antigen stimulation.

CDR3 bases: TGTGCCAGCAGTTACCAGGACAGGGTGGGAGATGAGCAGTTCTTC. This sequence encodes CASSYQDRVGDEQFF. The chain recombines TRBV6-2 or TRBV6-3 with TRBJ2-1; 8 bases are a match to TRBD1. V shed 2 bases and J 8 bases; nucleotides not matched to a gene: 8. CDR1 is MNHEY and CDR2 is SVGEGT in the germline V gene. The CDR3 runs to 15 residues.